This TCR beta chain was recovered during a study of T cells in Graves' hyperthyroidism and ophthalmopathy. Study-level points and caveats: Most thyroid clonotypes that were expanded above 0.001 also turned up in blood.

Turning to this clonotype: The antigen is not known.

TCR beta CDR3 sequences were amplified from RNA transcripts. With the HTBI primer set, the TCR CDR3 went through a first round of RT-PCR. TCRdb reprocessed the multiplex PCR reads via MiXCR and lists one record per CDR3 protein. Of about 250,000 distinct CDR3 sequences in the sample, roughly 22% are singletons; the top ten hold roughly 60%. This CDR3 contains 17 residues. CDR1 SGDLS and CDR2 YYNGEE come from the germline V gene. Trimming shortened V by 0 bases and J by 2 bases, and 18 bases separated the two germline ends. This chain links TRBV9 with TRBJ2-7, with a possible D match to TRBD2 (5 bases). The TCR originated in a man aged 30-40 years with Graves' ophthalmopathy. The material sequenced was blood. This CDR3 reads CASSVVVFLRATYEQYF. Written as DNA, the CDR3 is TGTGCCAGCAGCGTAGTGGTGTTTTTGAGGGCGACCTACGAGCAGTACTTC.